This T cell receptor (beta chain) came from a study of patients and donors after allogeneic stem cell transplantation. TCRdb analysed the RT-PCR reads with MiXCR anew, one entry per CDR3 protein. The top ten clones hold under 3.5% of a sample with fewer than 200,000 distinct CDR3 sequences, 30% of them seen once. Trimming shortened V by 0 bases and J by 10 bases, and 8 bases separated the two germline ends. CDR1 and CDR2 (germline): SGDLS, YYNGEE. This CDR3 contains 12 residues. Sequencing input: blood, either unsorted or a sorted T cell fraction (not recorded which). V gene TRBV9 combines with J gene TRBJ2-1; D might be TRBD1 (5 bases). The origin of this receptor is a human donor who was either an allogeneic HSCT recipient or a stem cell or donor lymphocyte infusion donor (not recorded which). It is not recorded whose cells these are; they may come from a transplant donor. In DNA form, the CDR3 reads TGTGCCAGCAGCGTAGACTGGACAGAGCAGTTCTTC. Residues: CASSVDWTEQFF.